This entry concerns a single TCR beta chain. This sample is drawn from a study of shared clonotypes between healthy human individuals. Germline CDR1 is SGHAT and CDR2 is FQNNGV. CDR3 length equals 12 residues. V lost 6 bases to trimming and J lost 6 bases, with 8 bases between them. All donors were healthy HIV-negative adults lacking recent acute infections or vaccinations. Using immunoSEQ multiplex PCR, the repertoire was profiled, and TCRdb retains in-frame clones only, with some absent. The sample holds roughly 1.4 million clones, approximately 98.5% seen once. This receptor was obtained from a man younger than 40 in good health. The chain has TRBV11-2 and TRBJ1-4; D is ambiguous. The source material was naive CD4+ T cells sorted from blood. Documented subset: CD45RA+ positively selected. Here the CDR3 reads CASRGSYEKLFF. The CDR3 nucleotides are TGTGCCAGCAGGGGGTCATATGAAAAACTGTTTTTT. Full variable domain (outside the CDR3, taken from reference TRBV11-2 and TRBJ1-4): EAGVAQSPRYKIIEKRQSVAFWCNPISGHATLYWYQQILGQGPKLLIQFQNNGVVDDSQLPKDRFSAERLKGVDSTLKIQPAKLEDSAVYLCASRGSYEKLFFGSGTQLSVL.